This T cell receptor beta chain was found in a study of regulatory T cells in long-lasting Graves disease. V gave up 5 bases and J gave up 1 base; unmatched junction bases: 8. Germline-derived CDR1 and CDR2 are MNHNS and SASEGT. The CDR3 extends over 15 amino acids. Assembly of TCR beta libraries relied on iRepertoire HTBI primers together with Arm-PCR of CDR3 regions. TCRdb re-analysed the multiplex PCR reads in MiXCR, keeping a single row per CDR3 protein. The sample carries 360,000 or so distinct CDR3 sequences, over 15% recorded once. Time point defined: newly diagnosed GD, antithyroid drugs for less than 3 months. PBMC RNA was the source of the TCR library. American Thyroid Association guidelines were used to diagnose Graves' disease. This sample also belongs to another study, concerning T cells in Graves' hyperthyroidism and ophthalmopathy. That publication notes: A set of HTBI primers served as the primers for a first-round RT-PCR of the TCR CDR3.

This TCR was recovered from a man aged 40-55 years with Graves disease. This chain connects TRBV6-1 to TRBJ2-7; 7 bases match TRBD1. The starting material was peripheral blood mononuclear cells (PBMCs), obtained at new diagnosis, from a patient treated with antithyroid drugs. The CDR3 loop is CASSRTRDRSYEQYF. Here the CDR3 DNA reads TGTGCCAGCAGTCGCACCCGGGACAGATCCTACGAGCAGTACTTC.